A selection of T cell receptor beta chains follows, all from one sample in a study of Ad26.COV2.S vaccination and SARS-CoV-2 variants. Produced via immunoSEQ multiplex PCR; TCRdb's table is partial and in-frame only. The sample has some 500,000 clones; 75% to 90% are singletons. Material: peripheral blood, obtained in a trial of Ad26.COV2.S vaccine versus placebo. These receptors all come from a person aged 18-60 years who received the Ad26.COV2.S COVID-19 vaccine or a placebo. The CDR3 runs from the conserved cysteine through the conserved F or W. The order of the fields is CDR3 DNA, CDR3 protein, J gene, clone size, D gene, V gene. D genes are given only for firm matches. Not all rows give a size; the values are once, few, many and, for expanded clones, a class.

DNA: TGTGCCAGCAGCTGGGTGGGCACTGAAGCTTTCTTT
CDR3: CASSWVGTEAFF
J: TRBJ1-1
size: NA
D: NA
V: TRBV28

DNA: TGTGCCAGCAGCTTGGTGCGCAAAGGAGGTGAAAAACTGTTTTTT
CDR3: CASSLVRKGGEKLFF
J: TRBJ1-4
size: NA
D: NA
V: TRBV5-6

DNA: TGCGCCAGCAGCCCCCTGGGCAGAGCGGGGGATTCCTACAATGAGCAGTTCTTC
CDR3: CASSPLGRAGDSYNEQFF
J: TRBJ2-1
size: few
D: TRBD2
V: TRBV4-1

DNA: TGTGCCAGCATCTCCTCGACAGGGGCGCGTGAAAAACTGTTTTTT
CDR3: CASISSTGAREKLFF
J: TRBJ1-4
size: NA
D: TRBD1
V: TRBV28

DNA: TGTGCCAGCAGCCAAGTAATCAGCGGTGTGAGGAATGAGCAGTTCTTC
CDR3: CASSQVISGVRNEQFF
J: TRBJ2-1
size: NA
D: NA
V: TRBV4-2

DNA: TGTGCCAGTAGTAGCGCCAACTCCTACAATGAGCAGTTCTTC
CDR3: CASSSANSYNEQFF
J: TRBJ2-1
size: NA
D: NA
V: TRBV19

DNA: TGTGCCAGCACCTTAGACTCAGGGGAGAGGGAAAAACTGTTTTTT
CDR3: CASTLDSGEREKLFF
J: TRBJ1-4
size: once
D: NA
V: TRBV2

DNA: TGCGCCAGCAGCTTGGGCCCGGGCGGGTATAGCAATCAGCCCCAGCATTTT
CDR3: CASSLGPGGYSNQPQHF
J: TRBJ1-5
size: once
D: NA
V: TRBV5-1

DNA: TGTGCCAGCTCACCACCTTCAGTGGGGGCTGTGCAGTTCTTC
CDR3: CASSPPSVGAVQFF
J: TRBJ2-1
size: NA
D: NA
V: TRBV18

DNA: TGCGCCAGCAGTAGGGGGGAACTAGCGGGCCTCCAAGAGACCCAGTACTTC
CDR3: CASSRGELAGLQETQYF
J: TRBJ2-5
size: NA
D: TRBD2
V: TRBV5-1

DNA: TGTGCCAGCAGCTTAACAGGAACGTACAATGAGCAGTTCTTC
CDR3: CASSLTGTYNEQFF
J: TRBJ2-1
size: NA
D: NA
V: TRBV7-3

DNA: TGTGCCAGCAGGGGACATAAGAACACTGAAGCTTTCTTT
CDR3: CASRGHKNTEAFF
J: TRBJ1-1
size: few
D: NA
V: TRBV6-5

DNA: TGCGCCAGCAGCTTGGGGCATGCAACTAATGAAAAACTGTTTTTT
CDR3: CASSLGHATNEKLFF
J: TRBJ1-4
size: NA
D: NA
V: TRBV5-1

DNA: TGTGCCAGCAGGAAAGGACAGGGATGGGTAGGAGGGCAGTTCTTC
CDR3: CASRKGQGWVGGQFF
J: TRBJ2-1
size: NA
D: TRBD1
V: TRBV6-5

DNA: TGTGCCAGCTCCGGATCTGTGGCCGTGAGCACTGAAGCTTTCTTT
CDR3: CASSGSVAVSTEAFF
J: TRBJ1-1
size: NA
D: NA
V: TRBV18

DNA: TGTGCCAGCAGCGTAGCTCCCGGCTACGAGCAGTACTTC
CDR3: CASSVAPGYEQYF
J: TRBJ2-7
size: NA
D: NA
V: TRBV9

DNA: TGTGCCAGCAGCCAAGTTTCTGGGACTGAAGCTTTCTTT
CDR3: CASSQVSGTEAFF
J: TRBJ1-1
size: NA
D: NA
V: TRBV3-1/TRBV3-2

DNA: TGCGCCAGCAAGGCCGGGACTGACACTGAAGCTTTCTTT
CDR3: CASKAGTDTEAFF
J: TRBJ1-1
size: NA
D: NA
V: TRBV5-1

DNA: TGCGCCAGCAGCCAATTATCAGGACTACCCCTCCCCAATGAGCAGTTCTTC
CDR3: CASSQLSGLPLPNEQFF
J: TRBJ2-1
size: NA
D: NA
V: TRBV4-1

DNA: TGTGCCAGCTCGCCAGACAGGGGGGACAGGTCATACGAGCAGTACTTC
CDR3: CASSPDRGDRSYEQYF
J: TRBJ2-7
size: NA
D: TRBD1
V: TRBV18

DNA: TGTGCCAGCAGCGTAGGGACAGTCGGCTCCTATAATTCACCCCTCCACTTT
CDR3: CASSVGTVGSYNSPLHF
J: TRBJ1-6
size: NA
D: NA
V: TRBV9

DNA: TGTGCCAGTAGTATAGTTCCGGGAGGAGGAGAGACCCAGTACTTC
CDR3: CASSIVPGGGETQYF
J: TRBJ2-5
size: NA
D: TRBD2
V: TRBV19

DNA: TGTGCCAGCAGCGTTGCCCCCGAAGAGACCCAGTACTTC
CDR3: CASSVAPEETQYF
J: TRBJ2-5
size: NA
D: NA
V: TRBV9

DNA: TGTGCCAGCAGTCCAATCCTCTCAGATACGCAGTATTTT
CDR3: CASSPILSDTQYF
J: TRBJ2-3
size: NA
D: NA
V: TRBV12-3/TRBV12-4

DNA: TGTGCCAGCAGTTATTTTCAGGGGGCTGTCTCGACTGGCGACTATGGCTACACCTTC
CDR3: CASSYFQGAVSTGDYGYTF
J: TRBJ1-2
size: once
D: TRBD1
V: TRBV6-2/TRBV6-3

DNA: TGCGCCAGCAGCTTGGCAAGTCAGGATAATTCACCCCTCCACTTT
CDR3: CASSLASQDNSPLHF
J: TRBJ1-6
size: few
D: NA
V: TRBV5-1

DNA: TGTGCCAGCAGCTCCCAGGGTGGCCTAGAGACTGAAGCTTTCTTT
CDR3: CASSSQGGLETEAFF
J: TRBJ1-1
size: NA
D: NA
V: TRBV9

DNA: TGTGCCAGCTCACCACCCACCAGGGTGAACACCGGGGAGCTGTTTTTT
CDR3: CASSPPTRVNTGELFF
J: TRBJ2-2
size: NA
D: NA
V: TRBV18

DNA: TGTGCCAGCAGTGCAGGGAGGGTAGAGACCCAGTACTTC
CDR3: CASSAGRVETQYF
J: TRBJ2-5
size: NA
D: TRBD2
V: TRBV2

DNA: TGTGCCAGCAGCTTAGCGATTAGGGGATATAATTCACCCCTCCACTTT
CDR3: CASSLAIRGYNSPLHF
J: TRBJ1-6
size: few
D: NA
V: TRBV7-2

DNA: TGTGCCAGTAGGGGTATGGGGACAGGGGACACTGAAGCTTTCTTT
CDR3: CASRGMGTGDTEAFF
J: TRBJ1-1
size: NA
D: TRBD1
V: TRBV19

DNA: TGCGCCAGCAGCCAGGCGGGACTAGCGGGAGCACGAGATACGCAGTATTTT
CDR3: CASSQAGLAGARDTQYF
J: TRBJ2-3
size: NA
D: TRBD2
V: TRBV4-1

DNA: TGTGCCAGCAGTAGCGGGACCAACACCGGGGAGCTGTTTTTT
CDR3: CASSSGTNTGELFF
J: TRBJ2-2
size: NA
D: TRBD2
V: TRBV27

DNA: TGTGCCAGCAGTGAGCAAGAGGGTGACATCCAGCAGTTCTTC
CDR3: CASSEQEGDIQQFF
J: TRBJ2-1
size: once
D: NA
V: TRBV6-1

DNA: TGCAGCCCCCACCCGGAGGGGGGGTACCAAGAGACCCAGTACTTC
CDR3: CSPHPEGGYQETQYF
J: TRBJ2-5
size: NA
D: NA
V: TRBV29-1

DNA: TGTGCCAGCAGTTACACAGACAGTTGGGATCAGCCCCAGCATTTT
CDR3: CASSYTDSWDQPQHF
J: TRBJ1-5
size: NA
D: NA
V: TRBV6-2/TRBV6-3

DNA: TGTGCCAGCAGTGAACAGGGAGAAGGAAACACCATATATTTT
CDR3: CASSEQGEGNTIYF
J: TRBJ1-3
size: NA
D: NA
V: TRBV6-4

DNA: TGTGCCAGCAGCCGACAGGGGCAGGGTATAGGTGAGCAGTACTTC
CDR3: CASSRQGQGIGEQYF
J: TRBJ2-7
size: NA
D: TRBD1
V: TRBV3-1/TRBV3-2

DNA: TGTGCCAGCCCTCCTCGGGGAGCTATTAACACTGAAGCTTTCTTT
CDR3: CASPPRGAINTEAFF
J: TRBJ1-1
size: NA
D: NA
V: TRBV19

DNA: TGTGCCAGCAGTTCCCAGGGGCCGGAAGGCTACACCTTC
CDR3: CASSSQGPEGYTF
J: TRBJ1-2
size: NA
D: NA
V: TRBV12-3/TRBV12-4

DNA: TGTGCCAGCAGCCAAGATCGGTGGGAAAGCCCGGTCAGGGAGCAGTTCTTC
CDR3: CASSQDRWESPVREQFF
J: TRBJ2-1
size: NA
D: NA
V: TRBV3-1/TRBV3-2

DNA: TGTGCCATCAGTCCCGCTCGGGGCACAACCTTAGACAATGAGCAGTTCTTC
CDR3: CAISPARGTTLDNEQFF
J: TRBJ2-1
size: NA
D: NA
V: TRBV10-3

DNA: TGTGCCAGCAGCTTAGACTGGGGAACAGATACGCAGTATTTT
CDR3: CASSLDWGTDTQYF
J: TRBJ2-3
size: NA
D: NA
V: TRBV7-2

DNA: TGTGCCAGTAGTATTCAGGGGCGTAACTATGGCTACACCTTC
CDR3: CASSIQGRNYGYTF
J: TRBJ1-2
size: NA
D: NA
V: TRBV19

DNA: TGTGCCAGCAGCACCAGAGGGGGCTCACGAGACACCTTC
CDR3: CASSTRGGSRDTF
J: TRBJ1-2
size: NA
D: TRBD1
V: TRBV5-6

DNA: TGTGCCAGCTCACCACAAACAGCCGCTTATGGCTACACCTTC
CDR3: CASSPQTAAYGYTF
J: TRBJ1-2
size: NA
D: NA
V: TRBV18

DNA: TGTGCCAGCAGTGAAAGGGAGGACTCCTACGAGCAGTACTTC
CDR3: CASSEREDSYEQYF
J: TRBJ2-7
size: NA
D: NA
V: TRBV6-1